A single sample gave rise to the 7 T cell receptor beta chains below, sequenced in a study of shared clonotypes between healthy human individuals. Repertoires were generated with immunoSEQ multiplex PCR, while TCRdb's copy carries only in-frame clones and drops some. The sample has about 1.1 million clones; approximately 78% are singletons. The specimen sequenced was memory CD4+ T cells from PBMCs. Specified subset: CD45RA-negative fraction. These receptors came from a man aged 18 to 30 in good health. Some clones in this sample may be carry-over from other donors' samples.

The rearrangement joins TRBV30 to TRBJ1-6; TRBD1 matches at 9 bases. Germline assignment: CDR1 GTSNPN and CDR2 SVGIG (reference sequence). V was pared by 6 bases and J by 5 bases, with 5 bases of the junction left unmatched. This CDR3 has 14 amino acids. CDR3 in DNA: TGTGCCTGCCGGGGACAGGGTAATAATTCACCCCTCCACTTT. Its translation is CACRGQGNNSPLHF.

J is TRBJ1-1 and V is TRBV2, with TRBD1 matching 10 bases. This CDR3 is 15 amino acids long. V shed 5 bases, J shed 1 base, and the junction held 4 bases outside the gene matches. Looked up from germline, CDR1 is SNHLY and CDR2 is FYNNEI. CDR3 nucleotides: TGTGCCAGCAGTCGGACAGGGGGACCGAACACTGAAGCTTTCTTT. Translated: CASSRTGGPNTEAFF.

The rearrangement uses TRBV6-6 and TRBJ1-1; D gene uncertain. Per the germline V gene, CDR1 is MNHNY and CDR2 is SVGAGI (reference sequence). The CDR3 covers 15 residues. The germline V and J ends were trimmed by 7 bases and 4 bases, with 19 bases remaining between them. The CDR3 protein is CASNPSHGTSTEAFF. DNA for the CDR3: TGTGCCAGCAATCCGTCCCACGGAACCAGCACTGAAGCTTTCTTT.

This sequence joins TRBV5-4 and TRBJ2-1; 9 bases align to TRBD2. The V gene end was trimmed by 5 bases and the J gene end by 2 bases; junction bases not matched to a gene: 5. The CDR3 covers 15 residues. Germline V lookup: CDR1 SGHNT, CDR2 YYREEE (reference sequence). The CDR3: CASRSLAGTYNEQFF. In nucleotides, the CDR3 is TGTGCCAGCAGATCTCTAGCGGGAACCTACAATGAGCAGTTCTTC.

For this clone: Other DNA variants within this sample encode the same CDR3. V usage is TRBV6-1 and J usage is TRBJ1-2, with D hard to call. Germline values: CDR1 MNHNS, CDR2 SASEGT. The CDR3 is made up of 12 amino acids. The V gene lost 5 bases and the J gene lost 0 bases, with 4 bases spanning the gap. CDR3 residues: CASSLPNYGYTF. As DNA, the CDR3 is TGTGCCAGCAGTCTACCTAACTATGGCTACACCTTC.

This clone was recorded once. The chain recombines TRBV6-9 with TRBJ1-5; D perhaps matches TRBD1 (6 bases). With 5 bases removed from V and 7 bases from J, the gap between germline ends came to 15 bases. CDR3 size: 14 residues. Germline CDR1 reads MNHGY; CDR2 reads SVAAGI. The CDR3 sequence: CASSAGARIQPQHF. The CDR3 bases are TGTGCCAGCAGTGCGGGGGCCCGCATCCAGCCCCAGCATTTT.

This clone occurred a few times. V and J are TRBV5-1 and TRBJ2-2, with no clear D. The V gene's germline CDR1 is SGHRS and CDR2 YFSETQ. V lost 3 bases to trimming and J lost 3 bases, with 15 bases between them. This CDR3 spans 16 amino acids. The CDR3 DNA is TGCGCCAGCAGCTCCCGTAAGGGCGTTGACACCGGGGAGCTGTTTTTT. Residues: CASSSRKGVDTGELFF.